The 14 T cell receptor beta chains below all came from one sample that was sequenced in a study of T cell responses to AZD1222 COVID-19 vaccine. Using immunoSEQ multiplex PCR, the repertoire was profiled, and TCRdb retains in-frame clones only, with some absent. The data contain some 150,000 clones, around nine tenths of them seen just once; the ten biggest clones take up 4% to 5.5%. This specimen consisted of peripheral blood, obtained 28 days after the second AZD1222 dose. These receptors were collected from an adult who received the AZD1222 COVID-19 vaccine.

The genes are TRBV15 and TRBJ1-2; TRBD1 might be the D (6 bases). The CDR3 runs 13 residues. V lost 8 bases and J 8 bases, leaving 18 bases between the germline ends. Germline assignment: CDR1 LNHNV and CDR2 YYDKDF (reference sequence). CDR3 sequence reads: CATQGGGAGGYTF. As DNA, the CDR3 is TGTGCCACCCAAGGGGGGGGCGCGGGCGGCTACACCTTC. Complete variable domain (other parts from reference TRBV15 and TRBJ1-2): DAMVIQNPRYQVTQFGKPVTLSCSQTLNHNVMYWYQQKSSQAPKLLFHYYDKDFNNEADTPDNFQSRRPNTSFCFLDIRSPGLGDTAMYLCATQGGGAGGYTFGSGTRLTVV.

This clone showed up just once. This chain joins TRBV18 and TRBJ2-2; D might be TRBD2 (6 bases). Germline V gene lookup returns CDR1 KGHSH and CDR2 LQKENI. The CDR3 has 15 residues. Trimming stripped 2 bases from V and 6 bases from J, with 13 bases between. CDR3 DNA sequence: TGTGCCAGCTCACCATCCAAAGCGGGTTCCGGGGAGCTGTTTTTT. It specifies CASSPSKAGSGELFF.

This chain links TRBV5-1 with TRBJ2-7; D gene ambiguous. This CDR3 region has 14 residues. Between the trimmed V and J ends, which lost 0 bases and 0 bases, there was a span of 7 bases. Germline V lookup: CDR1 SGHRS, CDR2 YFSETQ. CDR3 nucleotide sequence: TGCGCCAGCAGCTTGGTGTCAAGCTCCTACGAGCAGTACTTC. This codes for CASSLVSSSYEQYF.

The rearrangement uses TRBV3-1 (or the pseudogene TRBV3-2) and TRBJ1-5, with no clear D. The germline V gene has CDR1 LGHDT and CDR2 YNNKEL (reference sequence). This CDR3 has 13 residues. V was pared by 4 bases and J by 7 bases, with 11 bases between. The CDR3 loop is CASSPSEEQPQHF. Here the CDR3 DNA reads TGTGCCAGCAGCCCCTCTGAGGAACAGCCCCAGCATTTT.

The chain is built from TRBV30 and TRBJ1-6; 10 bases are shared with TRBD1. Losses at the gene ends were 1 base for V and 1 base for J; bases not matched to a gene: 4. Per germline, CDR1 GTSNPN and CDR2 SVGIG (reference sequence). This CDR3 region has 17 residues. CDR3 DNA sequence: TGTGCCTGGAGTGGGGGACAGGGGAAATCCTATAATTCACCCCTCCACTTT. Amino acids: CAWSGGQGKSYNSPLHF. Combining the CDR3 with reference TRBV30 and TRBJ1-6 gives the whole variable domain SQTIHQWPATLVQPVGSPLSLECTVEGTSNPNLYWYRQAAGRGLQLLFYSVGIGQISSEVPQNLSASRPQDRQFILSSKKLLLSDSGFYLCAWSGGQGKSYNSPLHFGNGTRLTVT.

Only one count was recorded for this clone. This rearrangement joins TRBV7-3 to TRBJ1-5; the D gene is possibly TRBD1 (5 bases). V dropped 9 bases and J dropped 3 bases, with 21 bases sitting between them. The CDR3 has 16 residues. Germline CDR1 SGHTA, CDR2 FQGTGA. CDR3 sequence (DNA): TGTGCCAGGGACACCAGGCGTAGAGTTTTCAATCAGCCCCAGCATTTT. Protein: CARDTRRRVFNQPQHF.

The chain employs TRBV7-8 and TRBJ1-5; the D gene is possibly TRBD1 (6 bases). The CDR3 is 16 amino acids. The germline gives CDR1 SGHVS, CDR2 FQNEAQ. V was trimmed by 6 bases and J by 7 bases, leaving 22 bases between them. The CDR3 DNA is TGTGCCAGCAGTCCTGAGATACAGGGTAGAGGACAGCCCCAGCATTTT. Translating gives CASSPEIQGRGQPQHF.

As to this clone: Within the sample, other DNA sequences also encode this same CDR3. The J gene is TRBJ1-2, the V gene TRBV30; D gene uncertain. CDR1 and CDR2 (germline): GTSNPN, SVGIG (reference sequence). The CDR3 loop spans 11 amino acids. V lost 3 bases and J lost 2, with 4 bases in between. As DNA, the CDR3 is TGTGCCTGGAGCTCAAACTATGGCTACACCTTC. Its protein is CAWSSNYGYTF.

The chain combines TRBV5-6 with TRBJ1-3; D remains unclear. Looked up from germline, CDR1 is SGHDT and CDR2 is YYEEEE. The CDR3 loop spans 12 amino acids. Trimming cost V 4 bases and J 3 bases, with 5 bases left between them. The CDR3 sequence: CASSRIGNTIYF. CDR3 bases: TGTGCCAGCAGCCGAATTGGAAACACCATATATTTT. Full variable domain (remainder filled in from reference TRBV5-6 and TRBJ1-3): DAGVTQSPTHLIKTRGQQVTLRCSPKSGHDTVSWYQQALGQGPQFIFQYYEEEERQRGNFPDRFSGHQFPNYSSELNVNALLLGDSALYLCASSRIGNTIYFGEGSWLTVV.

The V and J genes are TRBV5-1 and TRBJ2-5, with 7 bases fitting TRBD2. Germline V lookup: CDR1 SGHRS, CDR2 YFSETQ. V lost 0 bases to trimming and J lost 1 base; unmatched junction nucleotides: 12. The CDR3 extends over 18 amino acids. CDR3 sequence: CASSLARSSGELQETQYF. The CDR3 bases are TGCGCCAGCAGCTTGGCAAGGTCTAGCGGCGAACTCCAAGAGACCCAGTACTTC.

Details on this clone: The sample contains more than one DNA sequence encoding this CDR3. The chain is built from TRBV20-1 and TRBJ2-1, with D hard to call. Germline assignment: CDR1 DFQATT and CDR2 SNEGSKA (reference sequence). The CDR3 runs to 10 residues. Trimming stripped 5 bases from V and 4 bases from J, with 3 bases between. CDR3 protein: CSASYNEQFF. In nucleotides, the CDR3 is TGCAGTGCTTCTTACAATGAGCAGTTCTTC.

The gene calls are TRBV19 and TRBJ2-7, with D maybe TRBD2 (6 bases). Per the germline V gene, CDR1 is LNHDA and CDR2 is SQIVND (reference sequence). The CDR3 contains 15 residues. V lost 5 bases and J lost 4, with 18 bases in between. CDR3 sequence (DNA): TGTGCCAGTAGTCCCGCCCGGGACTTACGTTACGAGCAGTACTTC. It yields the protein CASSPARDLRYEQYF.

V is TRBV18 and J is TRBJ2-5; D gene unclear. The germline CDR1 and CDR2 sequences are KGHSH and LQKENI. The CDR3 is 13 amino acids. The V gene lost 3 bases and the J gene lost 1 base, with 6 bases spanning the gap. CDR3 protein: CASSPGSQETQYF. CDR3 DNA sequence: TGTGCCAGCTCACCGGGGTCCCAAGAGACCCAGTACTTC.

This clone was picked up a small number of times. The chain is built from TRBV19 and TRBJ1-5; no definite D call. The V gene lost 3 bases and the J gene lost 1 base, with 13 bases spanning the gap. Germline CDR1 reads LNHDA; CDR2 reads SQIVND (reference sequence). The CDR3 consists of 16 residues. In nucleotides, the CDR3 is TGTGCCAGTAGTATTATCAGGACGGCGAGCAATCAGCCCCAGCATTTT. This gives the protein CASSIIRTASNQPQHF.